This T cell receptor (beta chain) was identified during a study of T cell responses to AZD1222 COVID-19 vaccine. The CDR3 covers 14 residues. Germline CDR1 is SGHVS and CDR2 is FQNEAQ. With 7 bases removed from V and 8 bases from J, the gap between germline ends came to 20 bases. Libraries were prepared by immunoSEQ multiplex PCR; TCRdb keeps only in-frame clonotypes and omits some of them. This table holds roughly 150,000 clones, approximately 90% found once. On this clone itself: Its matching antigen is unknown.

Study findings and constraints: After the peak T cell response, and only then, were repertoires sampled. Among spike-specific TCRs, nearly half reportedly target unmutated variant regions. Rises in breadth and depth of Spike-specific TCRs came after two AZD1222 doses. Donors were chiefly white British, with a greater number of females, and clonal diversity was perhaps underestimated.

This receptor was obtained from an adult in good health. The rearrangement uses TRBV7-8 and TRBJ1-1; D is uncertain. The sequencing here drew on peripheral blood, taken on day 0 of AZD1222 vaccination. CDR3 nucleotides: TGTGCCAGCACCCCTCGAGCGGGCCATGGGGAAGCTTTCTTT. This sequence encodes CASTPRAGHGEAFF. The entire variable domain, with the rest obtained from reference TRBV7-8 and TRBJ1-1, is as follows: GAGVSQSPRYKVAKRGQDVALRCDPISGHVSLFWYQQALGQGPEFLTYFQNEAQLDKSGLPSDRFFAERPEGSVSTLKIQRTQQEDSAVYLCASTPRAGHGEAFFGQGTRLTVV.